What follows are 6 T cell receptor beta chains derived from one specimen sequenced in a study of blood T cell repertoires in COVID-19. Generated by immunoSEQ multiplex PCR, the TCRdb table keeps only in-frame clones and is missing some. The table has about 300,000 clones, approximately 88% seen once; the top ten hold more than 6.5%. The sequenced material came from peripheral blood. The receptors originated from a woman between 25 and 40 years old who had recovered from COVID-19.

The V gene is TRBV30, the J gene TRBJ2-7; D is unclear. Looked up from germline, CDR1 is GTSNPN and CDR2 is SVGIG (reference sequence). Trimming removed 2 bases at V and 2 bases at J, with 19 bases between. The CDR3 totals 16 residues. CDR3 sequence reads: CAWSSPDMTETYEQYF. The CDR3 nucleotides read TGTGCCTGGAGTTCCCCGGATATGACGGAGACCTACGAGCAGTACTTC.

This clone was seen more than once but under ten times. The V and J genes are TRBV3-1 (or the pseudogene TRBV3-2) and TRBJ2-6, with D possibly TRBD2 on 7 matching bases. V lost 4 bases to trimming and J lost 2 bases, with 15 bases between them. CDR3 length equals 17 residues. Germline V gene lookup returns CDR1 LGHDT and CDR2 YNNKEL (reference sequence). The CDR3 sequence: CASSPWGGETGANVLTF. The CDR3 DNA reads TGTGCCAGCAGCCCATGGGGGGGCGAGACTGGGGCCAACGTCCTGACTTTC.

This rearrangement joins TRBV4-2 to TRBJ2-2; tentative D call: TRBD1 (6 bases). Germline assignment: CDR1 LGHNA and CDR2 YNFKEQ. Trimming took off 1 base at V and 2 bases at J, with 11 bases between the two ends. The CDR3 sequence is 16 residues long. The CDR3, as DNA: TGTGCCAGCAGCCAAGTGGGACACGGTAACACCGGGGAGCTGTTTTTT. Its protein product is CASSQVGHGNTGELFF.

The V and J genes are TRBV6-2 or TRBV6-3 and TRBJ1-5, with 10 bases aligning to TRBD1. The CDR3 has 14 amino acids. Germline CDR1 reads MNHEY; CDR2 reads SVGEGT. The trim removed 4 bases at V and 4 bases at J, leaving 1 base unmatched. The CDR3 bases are TGTGCCAGCAGTTGGACAGGGGGGAATCAGCCCCAGCATTTT. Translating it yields CASSWTGGNQPQHF.

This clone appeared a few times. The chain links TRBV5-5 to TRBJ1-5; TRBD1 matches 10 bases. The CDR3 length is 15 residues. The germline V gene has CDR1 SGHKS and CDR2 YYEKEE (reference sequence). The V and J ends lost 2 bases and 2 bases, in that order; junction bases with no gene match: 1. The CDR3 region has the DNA TGTGCCAGCAGCTTAGGACAGGGGGGCAATCAGCCCCAGCATTTT. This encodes CASSLGQGGNQPQHF.

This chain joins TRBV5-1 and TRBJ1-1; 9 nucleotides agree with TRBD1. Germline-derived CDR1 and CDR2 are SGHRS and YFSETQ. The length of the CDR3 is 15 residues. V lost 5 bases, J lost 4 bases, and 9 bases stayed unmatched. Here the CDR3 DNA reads TGCGCCAGCAGTTTTGAGGGACAGGGAGGCACTGAAGCTTTCTTT. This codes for CASSFEGQGGTEAFF. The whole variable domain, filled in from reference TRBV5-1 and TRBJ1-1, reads KAGVTQTPRYLIKTRGQQVTLSCSPISGHRSVSWYQQTPGQGLQFLFEYFSETQRNKGNFPGRFSGRQFSNSRSEMNVSTLELGDSALYLCASSFEGQGGTEAFFGQGTRLTVV.